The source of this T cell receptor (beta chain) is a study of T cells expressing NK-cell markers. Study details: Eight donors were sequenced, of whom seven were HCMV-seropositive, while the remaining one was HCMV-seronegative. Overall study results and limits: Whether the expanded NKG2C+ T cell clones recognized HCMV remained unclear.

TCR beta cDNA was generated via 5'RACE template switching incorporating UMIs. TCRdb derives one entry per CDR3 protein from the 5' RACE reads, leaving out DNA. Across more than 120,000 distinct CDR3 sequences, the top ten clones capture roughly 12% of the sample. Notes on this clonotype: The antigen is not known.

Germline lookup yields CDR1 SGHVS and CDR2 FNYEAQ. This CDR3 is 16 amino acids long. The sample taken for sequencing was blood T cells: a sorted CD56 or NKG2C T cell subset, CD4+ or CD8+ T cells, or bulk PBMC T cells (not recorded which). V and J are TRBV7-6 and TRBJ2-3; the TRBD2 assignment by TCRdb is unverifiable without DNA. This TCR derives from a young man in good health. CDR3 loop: CASSSWEGGGTDTQYF.